These T cell receptor beta chains were read from a single sample in a study of blood T cell repertoires in COVID-19. Profiling relied on immunoSEQ multiplex PCR, and the TCRdb table lists in-frame clones only, not all of them. The sample carries tens of thousands of clones, about 91% recorded once. Material for sequencing was peripheral blood. These receptors were obtained from a man aged 50-59 years with acute or convalescent COVID-19. Each CDR3 is given without its conserved first and last residue.

v_gene: TRBV30; CDR3aa: AWSWPGTAANTIY
v_gene: TRBV4-1; CDR3aa: ASSQDGTGQSGELF
v_gene: TRBV5-1; CDR3aa: ASSFLTSTDTQY
v_gene: TRBV7-9; CDR3aa: ASSTTPNTEAF
v_gene: TRBV7-9; CDR3aa: ASSLEGRNQPQH
v_gene: TRBV7-8; CDR3aa: ASSQQDNEQF
v_gene: TRBV29-1; CDR3aa: SVKQGAPGGEQY
v_gene: TRBV9; CDR3aa: ASSHGQGGPEAF
v_gene: TRBV24-1; CDR3aa: ATSDSFEGYT
v_gene: TRBV2; CDR3aa: ASSVAGGFDNEQF
v_gene: TRBV9; CDR3aa: ASSVGLGRGETQY
v_gene: TRBV9; CDR3aa: ASSAAGQGNYGYT
v_gene: TRBV12-5; CDR3aa: ASGLGLGRGGTDTQY
v_gene: TRBV7-9; CDR3aa: ASSPEGGFLDGYT
v_gene: TRBV11-3; CDR3aa: ASSATGFQETQY
v_gene: TRBV5-1; CDR3aa: ASSLGLSSGGEDTQY
v_gene: TRBV3-1/TRBV3-2; CDR3aa: ASSRSGGYEQY
v_gene: TRBV5-6; CDR3aa: ASSLASSVAF